Shown below are 25 T cell receptor beta chains from a single sample sequenced in a study of metastatic and nonmetastatic thyroid tumors. TCRdb reanalyzed the PCR reads via MiXCR. Among approximately 44,000 clones, 20% to 25% were seen once, and the ten largest hold more than 14%. There were no patients who had received any treatment before thyroid surgery. Sequenced material: tumor tissue. Source of these receptors: a female donor with papillary thyroid cancer or a benign thyroid nodule (not recorded which). Some clones in this sample may be carry-over from other donors' samples.

The V gene is TRBV18, the J gene TRBJ2-7; tentative D call: TRBD2 (6 bases). Germline CDR1 reads KGHSH; CDR2 reads LQKENI. The CDR3 consists of 17 residues. V gave up 3 bases and J gave up 2 bases, with 20 bases separating them. CDR3 amino acids: CASSPPGLSTNPYEQYV. CDR3 coding DNA: TGTGCCAGCTCACCGCCGGGACTTTCAACTAACCCCTACGAGCAGTACGTC.

This clone was counted between two and nine times. This chain uses TRBV2 with TRBJ1-1; D gene uncertain. This CDR3 region has 12 residues. Germline loops: CDR1 SNHLY, CDR2 FYNNEI. Deletions cut 2 bases from V and 8 bases from J, with 9 bases between. The CDR3 DNA follows: TGTGCCAGCAGTGAAACCCTCAGGGAAGCTTTCTTT. It is translated as CASSETLREAFF.

The genes are TRBV19 and TRBJ1-1; D is ambiguous. Germline values: CDR1 LNHDA, CDR2 SQIVND (reference sequence). There are 14 residues in the CDR3. Trimming pared 5 bases from V and 0 bases from J, leaving 10 bases between. This CDR3 is CASSVQSMNTEAFF. CDR3 sequence (DNA): TGTGCCAGTAGTGTACAGTCCATGAACACTGAAGCTTTCTTT.

The sample holds many counts of this clone. The gene calls are TRBV7-3 and TRBJ2-1; 10 nucleotides agree with TRBD2. This CDR3 has 17 amino acids. J was trimmed by 3 bases and V by 0 bases; bases with no gene match: 5. The germline V gene has CDR1 SGHTA and CDR2 FQGTGA. Here the CDR3 reads CASSLTRASGGYNEQFF. In DNA, the CDR3 is TGTGCCAGCAGCTTAACTCGGGCTAGCGGGGGCTACAATGAGCAGTTCTTC. The whole variable domain, remainder taken from reference TRBV7-3 and TRBJ2-1, is GAGVSQTPSNKVTEKGKYVELRCDPISGHTALYWYRQSLGQGPEFLIYFQGTGAADDSGLPNDRFFAVRPEGSVSTLKIQRTERGDSAVYLCASSLTRASGGYNEQFFGPGTRLTVL.

This clone was found a few times. The chain links TRBV19 to TRBJ2-7; 8 positions agree with TRBD1. Germline CDR1 LNHDA, CDR2 SQIVND (reference sequence). After removal of 7 bases from V and 0 bases from J, the junction contained 2 bases not matched to a gene. This CDR3 is built from 13 residues. CDR3 DNA: TGTGCCAGTATGGACAGGGACTCCTACGAGCAGTACTTC. This translates into CASMDRDSYEQYF.

This clone qualifies as medium-sized. The chain carries TRBV10-2 and TRBJ1-1, with D possibly being TRBD1 (6 bases). CDR1 and CDR2 (germline): WSHSY, SAAADI. The CDR3 is 13 residues long. Trimming cost V 6 bases and J 5 bases, with 13 bases left between them. CDR3 DNA: TGCGCCAGCAGATTGGGGGCGCGAACTGAAGCTTTCTTT. Its protein is CASRLGARTEAFF.

By share of the sample, this clone is medium-sized. The CDR3 DNA reads as TGTGCCAGCAGCCGACGACAGGGGGCAGGGGACACTGAAGCTTTCTTT. It encodes CASSRRQGAGDTEAFF. V and J are TRBV13 and TRBJ1-1; 10 bases agree with TRBD1. The germline V gene has CDR1 PRHDT and CDR2 FYEKMQ (reference sequence). After removal of 5 bases from V and 3 bases from J, the junction contained 9 bases not matched to a gene. The CDR3 has 16 amino acids.

This clone has a count of ten or more. The genes are TRBV30 and TRBJ1-1; a weak D match, TRBD1 (6 bases). The CDR3 extends over 10 amino acids. Germline lookup yields CDR1 GTSNPN and CDR2 SVGIG (reference sequence). V shed 8 bases and J shed 4 bases, with 8 bases lying between them. The CDR3 DNA reads as TGTGCCACAGGGTTCACTGAAGCTTTCTTT. This gives the protein CATGFTEAFF.

This clone was counted only a few times. V and J are TRBV2 and TRBJ1-1; 7 bases line up with TRBD1. Germline assignment: CDR1 SNHLY and CDR2 FYNNEI. The CDR3 loop spans 13 amino acids. Trimming cost V 5 bases and J 5 bases; bases outside gene matches: 5. In DNA form, the CDR3 reads TGTGCCAGCAGTCTTGACAGGGCGACTGAAGCTTTCTTT. It translates to CASSLDRATEAFF.

This clone came up a few times. No conserved phenylalanine or tryptophan is present at the end of the CDR3, so a read error is the likely explanation. The V and J genes are TRBV6-2 or TRBV6-3 and TRBJ2-3; 8 bases are shared with TRBD2. Germline-derived CDR1 and CDR2 are MNHEY and SVGEGT. The CDR3 extends over 15 amino acids. Trimming at V came to 6 bases and at J to 4 bases, leaving 9 bases not matched to a gene. As DNA, the CDR3 is TGTGCCAGCAGCCTCACTATCGGGGGGGCAGATACGCAGTATTCT. The encoded protein is CASSLTIGGADTQYS.

The sample holds many counts of this clone. The sample holds other DNA sequences that translate to the same CDR3. CDR3: CASSLGGIAGANVLTF. Written as DNA, the CDR3 is TGTGCCAGCAGTTTAGGCGGGATAGCTGGGGCCAACGTCCTGACTTTC. The chain combines TRBV12-3 or TRBV12-4 with TRBJ2-6; weak D call: TRBD2 (6 bases). V lost 1 base to trimming and J lost 2 bases, with 9 bases between them. This CDR3 has 16 amino acids.

This clone was counted only a few times. This chain joins TRBV6-2 or TRBV6-3 and TRBJ2-1; no firm D call. The CDR3 length is 13 residues. Trimming stripped 0 bases from V and 4 bases from J, with 4 bases between. Germline V CDR1 and CDR2: MNHEY, SVGEGT. In DNA, the CDR3 is TGTGCCAGCAGTTACTCCGGTTACAATGAGCAGTTCTTC. It is translated as CASSYSGYNEQFF.

This clone was detected many times. V gene TRBV28 combines with J gene TRBJ1-2; no clear D. Trimming took 6 bases from V and 1 from J, leaving 12 bases between them. Germline-derived CDR1 and CDR2 are MDHEN and SYDVKM. The CDR3 runs to 14 residues. CDR3 residues: CASSRPGINYGYTF. For the CDR3, the DNA is TGTGCCAGCAGCCGACCCGGGATTAACTATGGCTACACCTTC.

This chain uses TRBV11-3 with TRBJ2-2; D not certain. V lost 2 bases, J lost 0 bases, and 10 bases lay in between. The CDR3 is 16 residues long. Germline CDR1 is SGHNT and CDR2 is YENEEA. CDR3 sequence: CASSLSAGTNTGELFF. CDR3 DNA sequence: TGTGCCAGCAGCTTATCGGCAGGAACGAACACCGGGGAGCTGTTTTTT.

This clone was recorded at least ten times. The gene calls are TRBV7-2 and TRBJ2-7; D gene ambiguous. Germline loops: CDR1 SGHTA, CDR2 FQGNSA. The CDR3 has 14 residues. The V end was cut by 3 bases, the J end by 0 bases, with 9 bases between. The DNA for the CDR3 is TGTGCCAGCAGCTTCACGGTTAGCTCCTACGAGCAGTACTTC. It translates to CASSFTVSSYEQYF.

The chain joins TRBV12-3 or TRBV12-4 to TRBJ2-1; 7 bases are a match to TRBD2. The length of the CDR3 is 15 residues. V lost 5 bases and J lost 5; bases outside the gene matches: 9. As DNA, the CDR3 is TGTGCCAGCAGTGCGAGGAGCGGGAACAACAATGAGCAGTTCTTC. It codes for CASSARSGNNNEQFF.

This clone came up once. A much larger clone sits a single nucleotide away, making a read error possible. CDR3 sequence: CASSPRLAGLTKTQYF. In DNA form, the CDR3 reads TGTGCCAGCAGCCCCCGTTTGGCGGGGTTGACCAAGACCCAGTACTTC. The genes are TRBV3-1 and TRBJ2-5; perhaps TRBD2 as D (6 bases). Germline loops: CDR1 LGHDT, CDR2 YNNKEL (reference sequence). The CDR3 length is 16 residues. Trimming removed 4 bases at V and 6 bases at J, with 21 bases between.

This clone was detected a few times. Here the CDR3 DNA reads TGCGCCAGCAAGGGCAGCCCGAACACCGGGGAGCTGTTTTTT. Amino acid sequence: CASKGSPNTGELFF. The V call is TRBV5-1, the J call TRBJ2-2; D not resolved. This CDR3 has 14 residues. The V gene lost 6 bases and the J gene lost 0 bases, with 9 bases spanning the gap. Germline V gives CDR1 SGHRS, CDR2 YFSETQ.

The CDR3, as DNA: TGCAGTGCCGGAACAGGGTCTCCCTCTGAAAAACTGTTTTTT. It translates to CSAGTGSPSEKLFF. The rearrangement links TRBV20-1 to TRBJ1-4; TRBD1 might be the D (6 bases). The CDR3 is made up of 14 amino acids. Trimming took 6 bases from V and 7 from J, leaving 18 bases between them. The germline V gene encodes CDR1 DFQATT and CDR2 SNEGSKA (reference sequence).

This chain joins TRBV5-1 and TRBJ2-7; 10 bases fit TRBD2. V trimming: 1 base; J trimming: 0 bases; junction bases outside the gene matches: 16. The germline V gene encodes CDR1 SGHRS and CDR2 YFSETQ. This CDR3 spans 20 amino acids. The CDR3 reads CASSLPSHSGRRRVSYEQYF. The CDR3 DNA sequence: TGCGCCAGCAGCTTGCCCTCTCATAGCGGGAGGCGCCGAGTCTCCTACGAGCAGTACTTC.

In this sample, this clone turned up a few times. This rearrangement joins TRBV28 to TRBJ1-2, with unresolved D. Germline assignment: CDR1 MDHEN and CDR2 SYDVKM. The V and J ends lost 3 bases and 10 bases respectively, with 18 bases between them. This CDR3 region has 14 residues. The CDR3 protein is CASSFGRALHFYTF. The DNA of the CDR3 is TGTGCCAGCAGTTTTGGGAGGGCTCTCCATTTCTACACCTTC.

This clone was seen only a few times. The V and J genes are TRBV28 and TRBJ2-7, with 11 bases matching TRBD2. Germline CDR1 is MDHEN and CDR2 is SYDVKM. Unmatched junction bases numbered 2, after V lost 5 bases and J lost 2 bases. This CDR3 spans 14 amino acids. CDR3 amino acids: CASSRSGRAYEQYF. The CDR3 coding sequence is TGTGCCAGCAGTCGTAGCGGGAGGGCCTACGAGCAGTACTTC.

This chain links TRBV20-1 with TRBJ1-5; D gene unclear. The CDR3 is 13 residues long. V lost 3 bases and J 3 bases, leaving 9 bases between the germline ends. Germline CDR1 and CDR2: DFQATT and SNEGSKA (reference sequence). The DNA of the CDR3 is TGCAGTGCTAGCGGGCTGAACAATCAGCCCCAGCATTTT. Its protein product is CSASGLNNQPQHF.

In its sample, this clone was seen many times. The chain uses TRBV6-1 and TRBJ1-5; D unresolved. V was clipped by 5 bases and J by 0 bases, with 11 bases between them. The CDR3 spans 15 residues. Germline-derived CDR1 and CDR2 are MNHNS and SASEGT. The DNA for the CDR3 is TGTGCCAGCAGTCCAGACGGGATTAGCAATCAGCCCCAGCATTTT. Translating it yields CASSPDGISNQPQHF.

This clone was seen a handful of times. The V gene is TRBV19, the J gene TRBJ2-5; D is ambiguous. CDR3 size: 11 residues. Per germline, CDR1 LNHDA and CDR2 SQIVND (reference sequence). Trimming removed 4 bases from V and 5 bases from J, with 5 bases in between. Here the CDR3 reads CASSTAETQYF. The CDR3 DNA reads as TGTGCCAGTAGTACTGCGGAGACCCAGTACTTC.